This T cell receptor (beta chain) was identified in a study of long-term antiretroviral therapy in people with HIV. In each sample, roughly 1-10 million cryopreserved PBMC were present before DNA extraction. Turning to this clone: The antigen is unknown.

Investigators performed immunoSEQ version v3.0 at survey level. Produced via immunoSEQ multiplex PCR; TCRdb's table is partial and in-frame only. This sample has 20,000 to 25,000 clones, with approximately 83% found just once. Overall study findings and caveats: Clones that had undergone expansion before ART prevailed in the repertoire throughout all time points.

The V and J ends lost 5 bases and 3 bases, in that order; junction bases with no gene match: 4. This CDR3 region has 13 residues. CDR1 and CDR2 from the germline V gene are MNHEY and SVGAGI. This clonotype was obtained from a woman aged 40 to 49 with HIV. Specimen: unsorted PBMCs, collected 1.2 years after starting antiretroviral therapy. This chain uses TRBV6-5 with TRBJ2-7, with 7 bases fitting TRBD1. The CDR3 region has the DNA TGTGCCAGCAGTAGAACAGGGGACTACGAGCAGTACTTC. Its translation: CASSRTGDYEQYF.